The present T cell receptor (beta chain) was sequenced within a study of blood T cell repertoires in COVID-19. Overall study context: Some COVID-19 samples were acute and others convalescent; all came from the United States, Italy and Spain. PBMCs, B-cell-depleted T cells, or T cells were the source of the cDNA or gDNA that made up the material.

Ages ranged from roughly 18 to 95 years, with residence in 24 US areas. Points on this clone: Relative to the germline gene, one junction end is altered; a read error may explain this.

Per the germline V gene, CDR1 is SSHAT and CDR2 is FNYEAQ (reference sequence). The CDR3 runs 16 residues. Only in-frame clones appear in the TCRdb table, and some are missing; sequencing was by immunoSEQ multiplex PCR. The profile covers 300,000 to 350,000 clones, with around 86% appearing a single time and 4% to 5.5% taken by the ten largest. The gene calls are TRBV7-7 and TRBJ1-6; TRBD1 is a possible D gene (6 bases). Sequenced sample: PBMCs or T cells enriched from blood (not recorded which). The TCR sequence derives from a woman in her forties with acute COVID-19. The CDR3 DNA is TGTGCTAGCAGCTTGGTTCCTGGACAGAGCTATTCACCCCTCCACTTT. Its translation is CASSLVPGQSYSPLHF.